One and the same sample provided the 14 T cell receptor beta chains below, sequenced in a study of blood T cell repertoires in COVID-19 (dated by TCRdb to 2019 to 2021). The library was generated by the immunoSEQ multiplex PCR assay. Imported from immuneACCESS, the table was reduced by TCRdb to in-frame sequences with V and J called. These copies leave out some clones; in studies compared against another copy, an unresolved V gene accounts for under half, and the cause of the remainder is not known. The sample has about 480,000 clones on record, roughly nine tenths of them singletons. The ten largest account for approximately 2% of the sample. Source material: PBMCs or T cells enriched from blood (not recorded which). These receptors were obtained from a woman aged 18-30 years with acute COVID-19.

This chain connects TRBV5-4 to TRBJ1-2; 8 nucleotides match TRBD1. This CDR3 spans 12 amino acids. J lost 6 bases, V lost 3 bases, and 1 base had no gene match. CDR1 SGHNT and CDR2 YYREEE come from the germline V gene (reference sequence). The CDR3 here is CASSSGQDGYTF. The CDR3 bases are TGTGCCAGCAGCTCGGGACAGGATGGCTACACCTTC. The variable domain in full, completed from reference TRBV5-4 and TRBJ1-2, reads ETGVTQSPTHLIKTRGQQVTLRCSSQSGHNTVSWYQQALGQGPQFIFQYYREEENGRGNFPPRFSGLQFPNYSSELNVNALELDDSALYLCASSSGQDGYTFGSGTRLTVV.

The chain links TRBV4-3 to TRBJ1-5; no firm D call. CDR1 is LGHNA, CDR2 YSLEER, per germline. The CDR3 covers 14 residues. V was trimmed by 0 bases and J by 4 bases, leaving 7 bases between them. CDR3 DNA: TGCGCCAGCAGCCAAGAACCGGGTAATCAGCCCCAGCATTTT. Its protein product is CASSQEPGNQPQHF.

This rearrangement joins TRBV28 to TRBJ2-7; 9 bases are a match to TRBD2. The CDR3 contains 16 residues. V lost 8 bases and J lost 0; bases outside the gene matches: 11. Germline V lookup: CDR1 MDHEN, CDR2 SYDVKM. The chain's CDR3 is CASQGTTSGLSYEQYF. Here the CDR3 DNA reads TGTGCCAGCCAGGGGACGACTAGCGGACTCTCCTACGAGCAGTACTTC.

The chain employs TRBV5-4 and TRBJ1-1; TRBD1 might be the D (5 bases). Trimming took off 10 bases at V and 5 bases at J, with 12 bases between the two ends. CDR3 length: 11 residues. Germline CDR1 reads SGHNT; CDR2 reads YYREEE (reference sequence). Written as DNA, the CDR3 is TGTGCCTTCAGGGTGGGTACTGAAGCTTTCTTT. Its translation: CAFRVGTEAFF.

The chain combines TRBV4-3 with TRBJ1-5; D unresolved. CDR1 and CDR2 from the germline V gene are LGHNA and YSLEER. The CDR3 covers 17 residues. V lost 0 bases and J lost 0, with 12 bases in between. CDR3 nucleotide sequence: TGCGCCAGCAGCCAAGAAAGGAGGAATAATAGCAATCAGCCCCAGCATTTT. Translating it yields CASSQERRNNSNQPQHF.

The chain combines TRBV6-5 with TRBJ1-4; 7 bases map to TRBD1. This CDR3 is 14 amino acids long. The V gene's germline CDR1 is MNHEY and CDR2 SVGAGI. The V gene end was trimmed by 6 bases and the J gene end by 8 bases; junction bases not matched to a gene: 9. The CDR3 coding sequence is TGTGCCAGCAGACCCGACAGGGTAAACGAAAAACTGTTTTTT. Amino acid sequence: CASRPDRVNEKLFF.

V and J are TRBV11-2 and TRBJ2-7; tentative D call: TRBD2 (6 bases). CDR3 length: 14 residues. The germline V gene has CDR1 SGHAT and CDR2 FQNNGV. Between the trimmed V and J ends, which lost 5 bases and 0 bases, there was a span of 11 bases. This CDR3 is CASSLGGLSYEQYF. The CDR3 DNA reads TGTGCCAGCAGCCTGGGGGGACTCTCCTACGAGCAGTACTTC.

The CDR3: CASSLEAGQAFF. The CDR3 DNA reads TGTGCCAGCAGCTTAGAGGCAGGGCAAGCTTTCTTT. The chain carries TRBV11-3 and TRBJ1-1, with TRBD1 as a possible D gene (5 bases). The CDR3 consists of 12 residues. CDR1 and CDR2 (germline): SGHNT, YENEEA. V gave up 0 bases and J gave up 9 bases, with 8 bases separating them.

The CDR3 coding sequence is TGTGCCAGCAGCTCCGGGACAGCAAACACTGAAGCTTTCTTT. Its protein product is CASSSGTANTEAFF. The chain uses TRBV11-2 and TRBJ1-1, with 7 bases lining up with TRBD1. The V gene end was trimmed by 4 bases and the J gene end by 2 bases; junction bases not matched to a gene: 4. Germline V lookup: CDR1 SGHAT, CDR2 FQNNGV. The CDR3 contains 14 residues. The whole variable domain, remainder taken from reference TRBV11-2 and TRBJ1-1, is EAGVAQSPRYKIIEKRQSVAFWCNPISGHATLYWYQQILGQGPKLLIQFQNNGVVDDSQLPKDRFSAERLKGVDSTLKIQPAKLEDSAVYLCASSSGTANTEAFFGQGTRLTVV.

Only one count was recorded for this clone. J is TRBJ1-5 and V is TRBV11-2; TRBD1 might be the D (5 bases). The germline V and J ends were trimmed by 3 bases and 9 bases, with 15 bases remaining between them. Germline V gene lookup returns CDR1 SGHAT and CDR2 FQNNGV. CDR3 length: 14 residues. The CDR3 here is CASSFNAGRWPQHF. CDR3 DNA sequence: TGTGCCAGCAGCTTTAACGCAGGGCGATGGCCCCAGCATTTT.

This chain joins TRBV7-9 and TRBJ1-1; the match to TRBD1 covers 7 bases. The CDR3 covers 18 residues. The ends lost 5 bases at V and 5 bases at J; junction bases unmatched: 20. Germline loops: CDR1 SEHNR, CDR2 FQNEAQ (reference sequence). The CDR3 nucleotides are TGTGCCAGCAGCCCCAGAAGTGGGACAGACTCTAGAAGGACTGAAGCTTTCTTT. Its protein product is CASSPRSGTDSRRTEAFF.

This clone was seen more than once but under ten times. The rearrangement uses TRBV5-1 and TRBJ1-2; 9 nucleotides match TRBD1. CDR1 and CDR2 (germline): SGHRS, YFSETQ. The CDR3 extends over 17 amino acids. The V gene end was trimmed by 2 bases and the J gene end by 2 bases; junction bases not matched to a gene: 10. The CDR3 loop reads CASSLPGQGDFNYGYTF. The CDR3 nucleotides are TGCGCCAGCAGCTTACCGGGACAGGGAGACTTCAACTATGGCTACACCTTC.

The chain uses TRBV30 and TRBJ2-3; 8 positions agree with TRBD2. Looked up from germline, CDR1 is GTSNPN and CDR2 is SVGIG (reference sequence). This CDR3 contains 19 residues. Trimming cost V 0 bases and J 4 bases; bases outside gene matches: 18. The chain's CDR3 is CAWSVRFRTSTYGADTQYF. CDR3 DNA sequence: TGTGCCTGGAGTGTAAGGTTCCGGACTAGCACATATGGGGCAGATACGCAGTATTTT.

CDR3 sequence: CSVTGRSYEQYF. The CDR3, as DNA: TGCAGCGTGACAGGGAGGTCCTACGAGCAGTACTTC. The J gene is TRBJ2-7, the V gene TRBV29-1, with D possibly TRBD1 on 7 matching bases. Germline lookup yields CDR1 SQVTM and CDR2 ANQGSEA. The CDR3 runs to 12 residues. Trimming cost V 6 bases and J 1 base, with 10 bases left between them.